These 26 T cell receptor beta chains were all obtained from the same sample, sequenced in a study of cytomegalovirus exposure and HLA in healthy donors. Clones were sequenced by immunoSEQ multiplex PCR, and TCRdb holds only the in-frame ones, with some missing. The data show about 120,000 clones, 89% seen once. Sequenced material: PBMCs. The receptors were sampled from a woman aged 18-35 years in good health and CMV-seronegative.

The chain uses TRBV5-4 and TRBJ2-5; D is possibly TRBD2 (5 bases). The V end lost 4 bases, the J end lost 5 bases, and 15 bases lay between the germline ends. Germline V gene sequence: CDR1 SGHNT, CDR2 YYREEE (reference sequence). CDR3 length equals 14 residues. CDR3 protein: CASSERGGWETQYF. CDR3 coding DNA: TGTGCCAGCAGCGAACGAGGAGGTTGGGAGACCCAGTACTTC. The full variable domain, in which reference TRBV5-4 and TRBJ2-5 provide the parts outside the CDR3, is ETGVTQSPTHLIKTRGQQVTLRCSSQSGHNTVSWYQQALGQGPQFIFQYYREEENGRGNFPPRFSGLQFPNYSSELNVNALELDDSALYLCASSERGGWETQYFGPGTRLLVL.

The chain uses TRBV2 and TRBJ2-7; no clear D. The germline CDR1 and CDR2 sequences are SNHLY and FYNNEI. V was cut by 6 bases and J by 6 bases, with 18 bases left in between. The CDR3 has 14 residues. The CDR3, as DNA: TGTGCCAGCAGAGTCCAAGAAACGGGTCGCGAGCAGTACTTC. Protein product: CASRVQETGREQYF.

The genes are TRBV28 and TRBJ2-7; TRBD2 agrees at 8 bases. This CDR3 region has 16 residues. V shed 4 bases, J shed 3 bases, and the junction held 11 bases outside the gene matches. Germline CDR1 is MDHEN and CDR2 is SYDVKM. CDR3 sequence: CASSSLAGGEFYEQYF. DNA of the CDR3: TGTGCCAGCAGTTCGCTAGCGGGTGGAGAATTCTACGAGCAGTACTTC.

The V call is TRBV29-1, the J call TRBJ2-3; no clear D gene. The CDR3 sequence is 11 residues long. The germline V gene has CDR1 SQVTM and CDR2 ANQGSEA. With 6 bases removed from V and 10 bases from J, the gap between germline ends came to 14 bases. CDR3 sequence: CSVTPPLSQYF. The CDR3 DNA sequence: TGCAGCGTCACTCCTCCCCTATCGCAGTATTTT.

The V call is TRBV18, the J call TRBJ1-3; a possible D gene is TRBD1 (6 bases). V was clipped by 3 bases and J by 3 bases, with 6 bases between them. The CDR3 sequence is 13 residues long. From germline, CDR1 is KGHSH and CDR2 LQKENI. The CDR3 bases are TGTGCCAGCTCACCGGACAGTGGAAACACCATATATTTT. Its protein product is CASSPDSGNTIYF. Combining the CDR3 with reference TRBV18 and TRBJ1-3 gives the whole variable domain NAGVMQNPRHLVRRRGQEARLRCSPMKGHSHVYWYRQLPEEGLKFMVYLQKENIIDESGMPKERFSAEFPKEGPSILRIQQVVRGDSAAYFCASSPDSGNTIYFGEGSWLTVV.

CDR3 nucleotide sequence: TGTGCCAGCCGAATTAGCGGGAGTGTGGGGGAGCAGTACTTC. Its protein is CASRISGSVGEQYF. The genes are TRBV28 and TRBJ2-7, with 9 bases identical to TRBD2. In germline, CDR1 is MDHEN, CDR2 SYDVKM. This CDR3 spans 14 amino acids. V shed 8 bases and J 7 bases; nucleotides not matched to a gene: 12.

This clone was seen once. The gene calls are TRBV6-1 and TRBJ1-2; possible D gene TRBD1, 5 bases. There are 14 residues in the CDR3. Between the trimmed V and J ends, which lost 2 bases and 5 bases, there was a span of 12 bases. Germline assignment: CDR1 MNHNS and CDR2 SASEGT. CDR3 sequence reads: CASSESRAVYGYTF. Here the CDR3 DNA reads TGTGCCAGCAGTGAAAGCAGGGCGGTGTATGGCTACACCTTC.

A single count supports this clone. The chain employs TRBV9 and TRBJ2-7, with TRBD1 identical over 8 bases. In germline, CDR1 is SGDLS, CDR2 YYNGEE. V was clipped by 3 bases and J by 7 bases; unmatched bases: 6. The CDR3 loop spans 13 amino acids. CDR3 DNA: TGTGCCAGCAGCGGATCGACAGGGGTTGAGCAGTACTTC. Amino acids: CASSGSTGVEQYF. Full variable domain (rest looked up from reference TRBV9 and TRBJ2-7): DSGVTQTPKHLITATGQRVTLRCSPRSGDLSVYWYQQSLDQGLQFLIQYYNGEERAKGNILERFSAQQFPDLHSELNLSSLELGDSALYFCASSGSTGVEQYFGPGTRLTVT.

The chain carries TRBV29-1 and TRBJ2-7; possibly TRBD2 for D (5 bases). V was cut by 4 bases and J by 2 bases, with 12 bases left in between. The CDR3 spans 13 residues. Germline V gene data show CDR1 as SQVTM and CDR2 as ANQGSEA. CDR3 residues: CSVGGQQPYEQYF. DNA for the CDR3: TGCAGCGTTGGAGGGCAGCAGCCCTACGAGCAGTACTTC.

This clone is a singleton in its sample. This chain joins TRBV28 and TRBJ1-2; D is perhaps TRBD1 (5 bases). Trimming took 2 bases from V and 8 from J, leaving 15 bases between them. The CDR3 covers 14 residues. Looked up from germline, CDR1 is MDHEN and CDR2 is SYDVKM. CDR3: CASSLVGGARGYTF. The DNA for the CDR3 is TGTGCCAGCAGTTTAGTTGGAGGGGCGCGCGGCTACACCTTC.

The genes are TRBV5-1 and TRBJ2-2; tentatively, D is TRBD1 (6 bases). Germline CDR1 is SGHRS and CDR2 is YFSETQ. V dropped 4 bases and J dropped 6 bases, with 10 bases sitting between them. This CDR3 comprises 13 residues. The CDR3 here is CASSPQGSGELFF. CDR3 nucleotides: TGCGCCAGCAGCCCTCAGGGGTCCGGGGAGCTGTTTTTT. The full variable domain, rest sourced from reference TRBV5-1 and TRBJ2-2, is KAGVTQTPRYLIKTRGQQVTLSCSPISGHRSVSWYQQTPGQGLQFLFEYFSETQRNKGNFPGRFSGRQFSNSRSEMNVSTLELGDSALYLCASSPQGSGELFFGEGSRLTVL.

The chain links TRBV6-5 to TRBJ2-2; D is unclear. Germline V gene data show CDR1 as MNHEY and CDR2 as SVGAGI. Trimming stripped 7 bases from V and 0 bases from J, with 9 bases between. This CDR3 spans 14 amino acids. The CDR3 protein is CASTDRTNTGELFF. The CDR3 coding sequence is TGTGCCAGCACCGATAGAACGAACACCGGGGAGCTGTTTTTT.

CDR3 loop: CASSLDGGYEQYF. The CDR3 DNA follows: TGTGCCAGCAGCTTGGATGGCGGCTACGAGCAGTACTTC. The chain employs TRBV5-6 and TRBJ2-7, with D unresolved. This CDR3 contains 13 residues. The germline V gene encodes CDR1 SGHDT and CDR2 YYEEEE. Trimming removed 0 bases at V and 3 bases at J, with 7 bases between.

The V gene is TRBV2, the J gene TRBJ2-5; 7 nucleotides align to TRBD1. The V gene's germline CDR1 is SNHLY and CDR2 FYNNEI. This CDR3 spans 15 amino acids. J gave up 2 bases and V 5 bases, and 8 bases lay outside the gene matches. CDR3 residues: CASSQPQGEQETQYF. DNA for the CDR3: TGTGCCAGCAGTCAACCCCAGGGGGAACAAGAGACCCAGTACTTC.

The chain combines TRBV5-4 with TRBJ2-5, with TRBD1 matching over 9 bases. CDR1 is SGHNT and CDR2 is YYREEE in the germline V gene (reference sequence). The J segment lost 4 bases and the V segment lost 4 bases, leaving 11 bases of the junction unmatched. This CDR3 is 16 amino acids long. The CDR3 DNA sequence: TGTGCCAGCAGCGTAAAAACAGGGGGCGGCAGAGAGACCCAGTACTTC. Translating it yields CASSVKTGGGRETQYF.

The chain has TRBV28 and TRBJ1-3; no definite D call. Trimming took off 5 bases at V and 0 bases at J, with 11 bases between the two ends. The CDR3 runs 15 residues. The germline V gene has CDR1 MDHEN and CDR2 SYDVKM. The CDR3 spells CASSKQPLSGNTIYF. CDR3 bases: TGTGCCAGCAGTAAACAGCCTCTCTCTGGAAACACCATATATTTT.

The J gene is TRBJ2-7, the V gene TRBV6-1, with TRBD1 as a possible D gene (5 bases). The germline V gene encodes CDR1 MNHNS and CDR2 SASEGT. Trimming pared 1 base from V and 2 bases from J, leaving 15 bases between. CDR3 length equals 16 residues. DNA for the CDR3: TGTGCCAGCAGTGAAGGTATAGGGGCCTCAACCTACGAGCAGTACGTC. This codes for CASSEGIGASTYEQYV.

The CDR3 nucleotides read TGTGCCAGCAGTTACCGGTCCTACAATGAGCAGTTCTTC. Its translation: CASSYRSYNEQFF. The V call is TRBV6-5, the J call TRBJ2-1, with D uncertain. In germline, CDR1 is MNHEY, CDR2 SVGAGI. Trimming left V 2 bases short and J 1 base short, with 3 bases between. The CDR3 is made up of 13 amino acids.

This chain uses TRBV2 with TRBJ2-7; 7 bases align to TRBD1. The CDR3 extends over 15 amino acids. Unmatched junction bases numbered 6, after V lost 4 bases and J lost 0 bases. The germline gives CDR1 SNHLY, CDR2 FYNNEI. The CDR3 nucleotides are TGTGCCAGCAGTGCACAGGGGATGTCCTCCTACGAGCAGTACTTC. Protein product: CASSAQGMSSYEQYF.

The rearrangement uses TRBV6-1 and TRBJ1-5; TRBD1 is a possible D gene (5 bases). Germline V gene lookup returns CDR1 MNHNS and CDR2 SASEGT. The CDR3 runs to 14 residues. V lost 7 bases, J lost 1 base, and 11 bases lay in between. For the CDR3, the DNA is TGTGCCAGCACCAGCAGGGTAAGCAATCAGCCCCAGCATTTT. Its translation is CASTSRVSNQPQHF.

This clone showed up just once. The rearrangement joins TRBV11-2 to TRBJ1-5, with D possibly TRBD1 on 5 matching bases. CDR1 and CDR2 (germline): SGHAT, FQNNGV. Trimming took off 5 bases at V and 4 bases at J, with 9 bases between the two ends. This CDR3 spans 13 amino acids. This CDR3 is CASSPQENQPQHF. In DNA form, the CDR3 reads TGTGCCAGCAGCCCACAGGAAAATCAGCCCCAGCATTTT. Supplemented by reference TRBV11-2 and TRBJ1-5, the full variable domain reads EAGVAQSPRYKIIEKRQSVAFWCNPISGHATLYWYQQILGQGPKLLIQFQNNGVVDDSQLPKDRFSAERLKGVDSTLKIQPAKLEDSAVYLCASSPQENQPQHFGDGTRLSIL.

The chain has TRBV11-2 and TRBJ2-7; D gene unclear. The germline V gene has CDR1 SGHAT and CDR2 FQNNGV. The CDR3 is 17 residues long. The V and J ends lost 6 bases and 1 base respectively, with 22 bases between them. As DNA, the CDR3 is TGTGCCAGCAGTTTAAATTCGGTCCCAGGTCGGTCCTACGAGCAGTACTTC. The encoded protein is CASSLNSVPGRSYEQYF.

This rearrangement joins TRBV19 to TRBJ1-2; no clear D gene. V lost 5 bases and J lost 4, with 5 bases in between. Per germline, CDR1 LNHDA and CDR2 SQIVND (reference sequence). The CDR3 is made up of 11 amino acids. Here the CDR3 DNA reads TGTGCCAGTAGTCAGTTCTATGGCTACACCTTC. This sequence encodes CASSQFYGYTF.

This chain connects TRBV5-4 to TRBJ1-6; the D gene is possibly TRBD1 (5 bases). This CDR3 has 14 amino acids. V lost 0 bases, J lost 13 bases, and 14 bases lay in between. Germline V gives CDR1 SGHNT, CDR2 YYREEE (reference sequence). As DNA, the CDR3 is TGTGCCAGCAGCTTGGCAATGGCCGGGGGGCCCCTCCACTTT. Protein product: CASSLAMAGGPLHF.

In this sample, this clone turned up once. V is TRBV5-5 and J is TRBJ2-7; D may be TRBD2 (6 bases). V lost 1 base to trimming and J lost 5 bases, with 22 bases between them. This CDR3 region has 17 residues. Germline V gives CDR1 SGHKS, CDR2 YYEKEE (reference sequence). CDR3 sequence (DNA): TGTGCCAGCAGCTTGCCCCATCTAGCGCAGTTCGGCGACGAGCAGTACTTC. Its translation: CASSLPHLAQFGDEQYF.

In this sample, this clone turned up once. This chain uses TRBV10-1 with TRBJ1-2; TRBD1 matches 8 bases. This CDR3 contains 12 residues. Unmatched junction bases numbered 3, after V lost 5 bases and J lost 7 bases. The germline gives CDR1 WNHNN, CDR2 SYGVQD (reference sequence). CDR3: CASSPDRAGYTF. The CDR3 nucleotides are TGCGCCAGCAGTCCGGACAGGGCTGGCTACACCTTC.